Shown below are 9 T cell receptor beta chains from a single sample sequenced in a study of cytomegalovirus exposure and HLA in healthy donors. It was with 60 Vbeta and 13 Jbeta primers that the PCR ran. Profiled with immunoSEQ multiplex PCR; TCRdb holds only in-frame clones, not every one. The table lists roughly 90,000 clones, 80% of them singletons. The sample taken for sequencing was PBMCs. The receptors here all came from a man aged 18 to 35 in good health and CMV-seronegative.

The rearrangement joins TRBV6-5 to TRBJ1-3, with TRBD1 as a possible D gene (5 bases). Germline V gives CDR1 MNHEY, CDR2 SVGAGI. The CDR3 length is 15 residues. The germline V and J ends were trimmed by 6 bases and 2 bases, with 14 bases remaining between them. The CDR3 region has the DNA TGTGCCAGCAGGGAAACAGGTAGTCCTGGAAACACCATATATTTT. Residues: CASRETGSPGNTIYF.

Here the CDR3 DNA reads TGTGCCAGCAGCCCACAGGGGTTTGGCACTGAAGCTTTCTTT. It is translated as CASSPQGFGTEAFF. The chain uses TRBV27 and TRBJ1-1; 7 bases match TRBD1. Germline V gene sequence: CDR1 MNHEY, CDR2 SMNVEV (reference sequence). The CDR3 contains 14 residues. Trimming removed 6 bases from V and 4 bases from J; junction bases left unmatched: 8.

This chain uses TRBV5-1 with TRBJ1-2; possibly TRBD1 for D (6 bases). From germline, CDR1 is SGHRS and CDR2 YFSETQ. V lost 0 bases to trimming and J lost 7 bases, with 13 bases between them. The CDR3 has 14 amino acids. The CDR3 DNA is TGCGCCAGCAGCTTGGCTCAAGGGGGGGGTGGCTACACCTTC. Its protein is CASSLAQGGGGYTF.

CDR3 in amino acids: CSVAWDRGVREEKLFF. CDR3 nucleotides: TGCAGCGTTGCCTGGGACAGGGGCGTCCGGGAGGAAAAACTGTTTTTT. The V call is TRBV29-1, the J call TRBJ1-4, with 10 positions matching TRBD1. From germline, CDR1 is SQVTM and CDR2 ANQGSEA. The V and J ends lost 4 bases and 8 bases, in that order; junction bases with no gene match: 13. There are 16 residues in the CDR3.

The genes are TRBV5-1 and TRBJ1-1, with D possibly TRBD1 on 6 matching bases. The CDR3 sequence is 14 residues long. V was pared by 7 bases and J by 4 bases, with 17 bases between. Germline CDR1 and CDR2: SGHRS and YFSETQ. The CDR3 sequence is CASARGGGGTEAFF. In DNA form, the CDR3 reads TGCGCCAGCGCCCGGGGGGGCGGGGGCACTGAAGCTTTCTTT.

V usage is TRBV5-4 and J usage is TRBJ2-7; D is ambiguous. The CDR3 extends over 15 amino acids. Germline V gives CDR1 SGHNT, CDR2 YYREEE (reference sequence). The CDR3, as DNA: TGTGCGACGAGAGGTCCCGGAGAGAGCTCCTACGAGCAGTACTTC. This translates into CATRGPGESSYEQYF.

This sequence joins TRBV5-1 and TRBJ2-5; unclear D gene. CDR1 is SGHRS and CDR2 is YFSETQ in the germline V gene. The CDR3 consists of 14 residues. V lost 2 bases and J lost 4, with 12 bases in between. CDR3 amino acids: CASSFITAGETQYF. The CDR3 coding sequence is TGCGCCAGCAGCTTTATAACTGCTGGAGAGACCCAGTACTTC.

The chain has TRBV10-3 and TRBJ2-1; TRBD1 might be the D (5 bases). Germline V CDR1 and CDR2: ENHRY, SYGVKD. V was clipped by 7 bases and J by 6 bases, with 10 bases between them. This CDR3 has 12 residues. The CDR3, as DNA: TGTGCCATCAATGGGGCGGCCAATGAGCAGTTCTTC. Translated: CAINGAANEQFF.

CDR3 in amino acids: CASSISNEQFF. The CDR3 DNA reads as TGTGCCAGTAGTATATCAAATGAGCAGTTCTTC. This chain joins TRBV19 and TRBJ2-1; D call uncertain. Trimming took 2 bases from V and 7 from J, leaving 3 bases between them. This CDR3 has 11 amino acids. Germline values: CDR1 LNHDA, CDR2 SQIVND (reference sequence).